The 26 T cell receptor beta chains listed next were all sequenced from one sample in a study of blood T cell repertoires in COVID-19. TCRdb keeps only in-frame clones here, not all; method: immunoSEQ multiplex PCR. The table records 55,000 to 90,000 clones, approximately 85% of them present only once. The sequencing input was peripheral blood. Source of these receptors: a woman older than 75 with active or convalescent COVID-19.

The genes are TRBV4-3 and TRBJ1-1; 7 nucleotides align to TRBD1. The CDR3 has 22 amino acids. Germline V CDR1 and CDR2: LGHNA, YSLEER. J was trimmed by 4 bases and V by 2 bases; bases with no gene match: 28. CDR3 protein: CASSQRLGEGVGGLQRGTEAFF. CDR3 in DNA: TGCGCCAGCAGCCAAAGGCTAGGGGAAGGGGTAGGGGGCTTACAACGTGGCACTGAAGCTTTCTTT.

This rearrangement joins TRBV28 to TRBJ1-1; tentatively, D is TRBD1 (6 bases). CDR1 is MDHEN and CDR2 is SYDVKM in the germline V gene. V lost 6 bases and J 4 bases, leaving 15 bases between the germline ends. This CDR3 comprises 14 residues. Here the CDR3 DNA reads TGTGCCAGCAGCGCGGGGGCGCCGACCACTGAAGCTTTCTTT. This gives the protein CASSAGAPTTEAFF.

CDR3 sequence reads: CASSLGGGTDTQYF. DNA for the CDR3: TGTGCCAGTAGTCTCGGGGGGGGAACAGATACGCAGTATTTT. The chain couples TRBV19 to TRBJ2-3, with TRBD2 matching over 8 bases. The V gene end was trimmed by 5 bases and the J gene end by 3 bases; junction bases not matched to a gene: 4. Germline CDR1 LNHDA, CDR2 SQIVND (reference sequence). This CDR3 comprises 14 residues.

This chain links TRBV6-2 or TRBV6-3 with TRBJ2-2; the D is unclear. The CDR3 runs to 14 residues. The germline gives CDR1 MNHEY, CDR2 SVGEGT. Between the trimmed V and J ends, which lost 2 bases and 7 bases, there was a span of 11 bases. Here the CDR3 reads CASSYGPGGGELFF. As DNA, the CDR3 is TGTGCCAGCAGTTACGGGCCCGGTGGCGGGGAGCTGTTTTTT.

The chain joins TRBV4-1 to TRBJ1-1; maybe TRBD1 (6 bases). The V gene lost 4 bases and the J gene lost 1 base, with 13 bases spanning the gap. From germline, CDR1 is MGHRA and CDR2 YSYEKL. This CDR3 comprises 15 residues. The CDR3 coding sequence is TGCGCCAGCAGCCGTACCCCGGACAGGAACACTGAAGCTTTCTTT. Its translation: CASSRTPDRNTEAFF.

The V call is TRBV7-2, the J call TRBJ1-6, with D perhaps matching TRBD1 (5 bases). In germline, CDR1 is SGHTA, CDR2 FQGNSA. The CDR3 is 15 amino acids. The V and J ends lost 5 bases and 5 bases respectively, with 13 bases between them. The DNA of the CDR3 is TGTGCCAGCAGCCAGAACGCGGGGGATAATTCACCCCTCCACTTT. It is translated as CASSQNAGDNSPLHF.

Only one count was recorded for this clone. This chain connects TRBV13 to TRBJ2-5, with 8 bases that match TRBD2. The CDR3 has 14 amino acids. The ends lost 5 bases at V and 5 bases at J; junction bases unmatched: 7. Germline CDR1 reads PRHDT; CDR2 reads FYEKMQ (reference sequence). As DNA, the CDR3 is TGTGCCAGCAGCCCCCCGGGGGGGCAGGAGACCCAGTACTTC. This encodes CASSPPGGQETQYF.

The chain links TRBV2 to TRBJ1-2; 7 bases agree with TRBD1. This CDR3 comprises 16 residues. Germline CDR1 reads SNHLY; CDR2 reads FYNNEI. V lost 5 bases and J lost 1; bases outside the gene matches: 10. DNA of the CDR3: TGTGCCAGCAGTCAGGACAGGAGCCCGAATAACTATGGCTACACCTTC. Translated: CASSQDRSPNNYGYTF.

This clone has only one observation. This sequence joins TRBV2 and TRBJ1-4; 7 bases align to TRBD1. This CDR3 is built from 15 residues. CDR1 and CDR2 from the germline V gene are SNHLY and FYNNEI. J gave up 2 bases and V 0 bases, and 0 bases lay outside the gene matches. This chain's CDR3 is CASSEADRTNEKLFF. As DNA, the CDR3 is TGTGCCAGCAGTGAAGCGGACAGGACTAATGAAAAACTGTTTTTT. Supplemented by reference TRBV2 and TRBJ1-4, the full variable domain reads EPEVTQTPSHQVTQMGQEVILRCVPISNHLYFYWYRQILGQKVEFLVSFYNNEISEKSEIFDDQFSVERPDGSNFTLKIRSTKLEDSAMYFCASSEADRTNEKLFFGSGTQLSVL.

This clone was observed a single time. This chain links TRBV14 with TRBJ1-4, with 7 bases fitting TRBD1. The CDR3 runs to 15 residues. Germline V gene lookup returns CDR1 SGHDN and CDR2 FVKESK. Trimming at V came to 3 bases and at J to 4 bases, leaving 5 bases not matched to a gene. Written as DNA, the CDR3 is TGTGCCAGCAGCCACCGACAGGGAGGTAATGAAAAACTGTTTTTT. As protein: CASSHRQGGNEKLFF.

The chain uses TRBV6-2 or TRBV6-3 and TRBJ2-2, with D perhaps TRBD1 (7 bases). The CDR3 is 14 residues long. From germline, CDR1 is MNHEY and CDR2 SVGEGT. The V end was cut by 4 bases, the J end by 7 bases, with 13 bases between. The CDR3 region is CASSLPRGVGELFF. In DNA, the CDR3 is TGTGCCAGCAGTTTACCCAGGGGGGTCGGGGAGCTGTTTTTT.

This chain connects TRBV4-3 to TRBJ1-2, with TRBD1 identical over 7 bases. Trimming at V came to 3 bases and at J to 5 bases, leaving 9 bases not matched to a gene. The CDR3 spans 15 residues. The germline CDR1 and CDR2 sequences are LGHNA and YSLEER. CDR3 sequence (DNA): TGCGCCAGCAGCCAGGACCCGACAGGGAAATATGGCTACACCTTC. Its translation is CASSQDPTGKYGYTF.

The rearrangement links TRBV10-1 to TRBJ1-5, with 7 bases fitting TRBD1. CDR3 size: 16 residues. CDR1 and CDR2 (germline): WNHNN, SYGVQD (reference sequence). Trimming at V came to 8 bases and at J to 4 bases, leaving 14 bases not matched to a gene. CDR3 amino acids: CASQEEGTEPNQPQHF. The CDR3 DNA is TGCGCCAGCCAAGAAGAAGGGACAGAACCTAATCAGCCCCAGCATTTT.

The V gene is TRBV6-5, the J gene TRBJ2-1; perhaps TRBD1 as D (6 bases). CDR1 and CDR2 from the germline V gene are MNHEY and SVGAGI. This CDR3 region has 13 residues. Trimming left V 6 bases short and J 2 bases short, with 8 bases between. The CDR3 coding sequence is TGTGCCAGCAGGGGGGCGACCTACAATGAGCAGTTCTTC. This sequence encodes CASRGATYNEQFF.

V gene TRBV6-2 or TRBV6-3 combines with J gene TRBJ2-7, with 7 bases aligning to TRBD1. V lost 0 bases and J lost 8; bases outside the gene matches: 7. Germline V gene lookup returns CDR1 MNHEY and CDR2 SVGEGT. CDR3 length equals 14 residues. For the CDR3, the DNA is TGTGCCAGCAGTTACTCCGCGACAGGGTCAAAGCAGTACTTC. It codes for CASSYSATGSKQYF.

The chain is built from TRBV4-2 and TRBJ1-2, with 7 bases that match TRBD1. With V trimmed by 0 bases and J by 5 bases, 9 bases remained unmatched. The germline V gene encodes CDR1 LGHNA and CDR2 YNFKEQ. The length of the CDR3 is 16 residues. CDR3: CASSQDPSRGLYGYTF. The CDR3 DNA sequence: TGTGCCAGCAGCCAAGATCCGTCTAGGGGGCTTTATGGCTACACCTTC.

This chain joins TRBV25-1 and TRBJ1-4; D is perhaps TRBD1 (5 bases). V was shortened by 2 bases and J by 10 bases, with 14 bases between the two germline ends. Germline V lookup: CDR1 MGHDK, CDR2 SYGVNS. The CDR3 runs 14 residues. The CDR3, as DNA: TGTGCCAGCAGTGAAGCAGGGCGCCTTTTAAAACTGTTTTTT. Residues: CASSEAGRLLKLFF.

V usage is TRBV27 and J usage is TRBJ1-2; TRBD1 agrees at 7 bases. Germline CDR1 and CDR2: MNHEY and SMNVEV (reference sequence). The CDR3 contains 15 residues. The ends lost 5 bases at V and 0 bases at J; junction bases unmatched: 6. The CDR3 protein is CASSLRTGANYGYTF. The CDR3 DNA reads as TGTGCCAGCAGTCTCCGGACAGGAGCTAACTATGGCTACACCTTC.

The CDR3 spells CASTTGVFNQPQHF. The CDR3 DNA reads as TGTGCCAGCACCACAGGGGTATTCAATCAGCCCCAGCATTTT. The chain couples TRBV6-5 to TRBJ1-5, with TRBD1 identical over 7 bases. Trimming at V came to 7 bases and at J to 3 bases, leaving 6 bases not matched to a gene. The CDR3 has 14 residues. Germline lookup yields CDR1 MNHEY and CDR2 SVGAGI.

J is TRBJ2-7 and V is TRBV5-3; TRBD1 agrees at 7 bases. TRBV5-3 carries the ORF label, with uncertain function. Unmatched junction bases numbered 6, after V lost 3 bases and J lost 0 bases. The CDR3 contains 15 residues. CDR3 in DNA: TGTGCCAGAAGCTCCCGGGACAGAAGCTCCTACGAGCAGTACTTC. Translation gives CARSSRDRSSYEQYF.

The genes are TRBV12-3 or TRBV12-4 and TRBJ1-2; D may be TRBD1 (6 bases). This CDR3 has 13 residues. V shed 5 bases and J shed 4 bases, with 11 bases lying between them. DNA of the CDR3: TGTGCCAGCAGTCTACAGGGAGTCTATGGCTACACCTTC. Protein sequence: CASSLQGVYGYTF.

This CDR3 is CASSEVGQGFYEQYF. The CDR3 DNA is TGTGCCAGCAGTGAAGTGGGACAGGGGTTCTACGAGCAGTACTTC. The gene calls are TRBV6-1 and TRBJ2-7; TRBD1 agrees at 10 bases. With 1 base clipped from V and 3 bases from J, the junction kept 3 bases outside the gene matches. This CDR3 contains 15 residues. In germline, CDR1 is MNHNS, CDR2 SASEGT.

The chain recombines TRBV3-1 (or the pseudogene TRBV3-2) with TRBJ2-5; TRBD2 agrees at 8 bases. V lost 3 bases and J lost 2; bases outside the gene matches: 5. Germline loops: CDR1 LGHDT, CDR2 YNNKEL (reference sequence). The CDR3 runs to 15 residues. CDR3 bases: TGTGCCAGCAGCCAGGCACTAGCGGAACAAGAGACCCAGTACTTC. It specifies CASSQALAEQETQYF.

The rearrangement links TRBV29-1 to TRBJ2-7; 7 bases are shared with TRBD2. Germline assignment: CDR1 SQVTM and CDR2 ANQGSEA. After removal of 5 bases from V and 6 bases from J, the junction contained 13 bases not matched to a gene. There are 14 residues in the CDR3. The CDR3 region is CSVLRGGGGSEQYF. The DNA of the CDR3 is TGCAGCGTTTTACGTGGTGGGGGGGGGAGCGAGCAGTACTTC.

The rearrangement links TRBV4-1 to TRBJ1-5; D is possibly TRBD1 (6 bases). The V end was cut by 0 bases, the J end by 6 bases, with 18 bases between. The germline V gene encodes CDR1 MGHRA and CDR2 YSYEKL. The CDR3 is 17 residues long. The CDR3 reads CASSQDSRRGGSQPQHF. The DNA for the CDR3 is TGCGCCAGCAGCCAAGATTCCCGACGAGGGGGAAGTCAGCCCCAGCATTTT.

The chain combines TRBV30 with TRBJ1-5; 9 bases are a match to TRBD1. The CDR3 contains 17 residues. Trimming at V came to 1 base and at J to 3 bases, leaving 10 bases not matched to a gene. Germline V gene data show CDR1 as GTSNPN and CDR2 as SVGIG (reference sequence). The chain's CDR3 is CAWSGGAGQGTNQPQHF. The CDR3 nucleotides read TGTGCCTGGAGTGGTGGTGCGGGACAGGGCACCAATCAGCCCCAGCATTTT. The full variable domain, in which reference TRBV30 and TRBJ1-5 provide the parts outside the CDR3, is SQTIHQWPATLVQPVGSPLSLECTVEGTSNPNLYWYRQAAGRGLQLLFYSVGIGQISSEVPQNLSASRPQDRQFILSSKKLLLSDSGFYLCAWSGGAGQGTNQPQHFGDGTRLSIL.